Included here is one TCR beta chain sequence, with context. PCR used 60 Vbeta primers and 13 Jbeta primers. TCRdb's table, derived via immunoSEQ multiplex PCR, lists solely in-frame clones and lacks some. Among a few hundred thousand clones listed, over 60% were seen once. While unrecorded immune exposures were likely, the donors were nominally healthy when sampled. The sample comes from a study of cytomegalovirus exposure and HLA in healthy donors. This CDR3 is 16 amino acids long. The V gene lost 6 bases and the J gene lost 1 base, with 15 bases spanning the gap. The germline gives CDR1 SNHLY, CDR2 FYNNEI.

This receptor was taken from a man aged 18 to 29 in good health and CMV-seronegative. The sample comprised PBMCs. This chain links TRBV2 with TRBJ2-2; D is unclear. Written as DNA, the CDR3 is TGTGCCAGCAGGTTGCAGACTTCCCTGAACACCGGGGAGCTGTTTTTT. Translation: CASRLQTSLNTGELFF.